This TCR beta chain was documented in a study of human T cells and chemical hapten exposure. At the level of the study: TCR yield per sample varied, mainly due to pooled library volumes. Overall study findings and caveats: Expanded TCRs created a significantly greater count of big CDR3 similarity clusters than controls did.

Indicated time point: pre-sensitization, week 0. Regarding treatment: therapeutic diphenylcyclopropenone sensitization with weekly scalp DPC. Prior to each patch test being applied, blood was drawn. Participating donors were patients with alopecia, aged 18 to 70 years, considered appropriate candidates for DPC. As concerns this clonotype: As yet, its antigen is unknown. Compared with germline, one end of the junction differs, possibly owing to a read error.

MiXCR was run by TCRdb on the RACE reads, yielding one entry per CDR3 protein. The data hold about 93,000 distinct CDR3 sequences, with about 8.5% observed a single time. This CDR3 has 12 residues. The V gene's germline CDR1 is DFQATT and CDR2 SNEGSKA (reference sequence). The origin of this receptor is a man aged 40-49 years with alopecia areata. Some clones in this sample may be carry-over from other donors' samples. The rearrangement joins TRBV20-1 to TRBJ2-7, with D possibly matching TRBD1 (5 bases). Sequenced material: whole blood, taken in connection with sensitization to the hapten diphenylcyclopropenone (DPC). Here the CDR3 DNA reads TGCAGTGATAGAGAGGACATCTACGAGCAGTACTTC. Translation gives CSDREDIYEQYF.